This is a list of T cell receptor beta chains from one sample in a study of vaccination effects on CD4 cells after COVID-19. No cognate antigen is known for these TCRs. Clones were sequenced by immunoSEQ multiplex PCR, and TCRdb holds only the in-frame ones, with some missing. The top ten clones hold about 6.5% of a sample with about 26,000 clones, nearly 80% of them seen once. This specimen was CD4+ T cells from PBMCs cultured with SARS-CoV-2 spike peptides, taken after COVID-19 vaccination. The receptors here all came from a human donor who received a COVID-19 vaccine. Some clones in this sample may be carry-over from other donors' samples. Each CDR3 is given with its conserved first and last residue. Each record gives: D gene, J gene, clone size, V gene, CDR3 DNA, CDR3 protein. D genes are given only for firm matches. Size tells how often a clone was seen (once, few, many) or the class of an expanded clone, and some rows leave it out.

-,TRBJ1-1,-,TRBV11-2,TGTGCCAGCAGCAATGGAAGGATGAACACTGAAGCTTTCTTT,CASSNGRMNTEAFF
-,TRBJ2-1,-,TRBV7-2,TGTGCCAGCAGCTTAGTTGTTCGCCTAGCGCCCTACAATGAGCAGTTCTTC,CASSLVVRLAPYNEQFF
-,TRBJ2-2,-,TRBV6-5,TGTGCCAGCAAATTCGACAGTTCGAACACCGGGGAGCTGTTTTTT,CASKFDSSNTGELFF
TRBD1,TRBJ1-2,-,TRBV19,TGTGCCAGTAGTAGAGCACAGGGGGGCTATGGCTACACCTTC,CASSRAQGGYGYTF
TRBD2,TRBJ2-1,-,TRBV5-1,TGCGCCAATCGTATAGCGGGGGGGCCCAATGAGCAGTTCTTC,CANRIAGGPNEQFF
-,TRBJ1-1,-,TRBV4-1,TGCGCCAGCAGCCACCCCATGAGCAGAGAAGCTTTCTTT,CASSHPMSREAFF
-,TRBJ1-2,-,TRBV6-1,TGTGCCAGCAGCTGGACAGAGTATGGCTACACCTTC,CASSWTEYGYTF
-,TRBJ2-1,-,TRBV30,TGTGCCTGGAGTGTACGGGTAGCAATCAATGAGCAGTTCTTC,CAWSVRVAINEQFF
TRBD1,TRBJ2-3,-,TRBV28,TGTGCCAGCAGTCTACCCCCGGGACAGGGAATCACAGATACGCAGTATTTT,CASSLPPGQGITDTQYF
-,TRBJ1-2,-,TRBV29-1,TGCAGCGTTAAGACAGGTGGTCTTGGCTACACCTTC,CSVKTGGLGYTF
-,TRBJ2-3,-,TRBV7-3,TGTGCCAGCCCCATGGGGGGTCACACAGATACGCAGTATTTT,CASPMGGHTDTQYF
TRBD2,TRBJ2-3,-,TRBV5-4,TGTGCCAGCAGCTTAGGAGGCGGGGGGGTCAACACAGATACGCAGTATTTT,CASSLGGGGVNTDTQYF
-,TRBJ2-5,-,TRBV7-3,TGTGCCAGCAGCTTAACGGGCGGGAAAGAGACCCAGTACTTC,CASSLTGGKETQYF
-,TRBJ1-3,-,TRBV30,TGTGCCTGGAGAGGGGAAGCTGGAAACACCATATATTTT,CAWRGEAGNTIYF
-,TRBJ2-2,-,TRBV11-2,TGTGCCACCACTAGGGCACAGGGCACCGGGGAGCTGTTTTTT,CATTRAQGTGELFF
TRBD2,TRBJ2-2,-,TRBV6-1,TGTGCCAGCAGTGAAGTACTAGCGGGGGGGACAAGCACCGGGGAGCTGTTTTTT,CASSEVLAGGTSTGELFF
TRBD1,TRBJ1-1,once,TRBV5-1,TGCGCCAGCAGCTTAACAGGGGGCCGGGACACTGAAGCTTTCTTT,CASSLTGGRDTEAFF
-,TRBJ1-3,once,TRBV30,TGTGCCTGGAGGGGGGATCTGGGGGACACCATATATTTT,CAWRGDLGDTIYF
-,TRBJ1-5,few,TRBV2,TGTGCCAGCAGTGACACGACGGCAGATCAGCCCCAGCATTTT,CASSDTTADQPQHF
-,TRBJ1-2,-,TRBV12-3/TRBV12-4,TGTGCCAGCAGCCGGGAGAGTACCTATGGCTACACCTTC,CASSRESTYGYTF
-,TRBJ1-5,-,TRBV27,TGTGCCAGCGGCGCCAAGGGTGGCAATCAGCCCCAGCATTTT,CASGAKGGNQPQHF
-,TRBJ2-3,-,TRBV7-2,TGTGCCAGCAGCTTCTACAGAGGAAGCACAGATACGCAGTATTTT,CASSFYRGSTDTQYF
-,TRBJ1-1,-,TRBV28,TGTGCCAGCAGTCAGACAGTGAACACTGAAGCTTTCTTT,CASSQTVNTEAFF
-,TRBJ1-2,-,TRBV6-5,TGTGCCAGCAGTTATCGGCCCGAACGGGGGTATGGCTACACCTTC,CASSYRPERGYGYTF
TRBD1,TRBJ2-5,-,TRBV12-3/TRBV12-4,TGTGCCAGCAGCCGTGACAGGGGTGAGACCCAGTACTTC,CASSRDRGETQYF
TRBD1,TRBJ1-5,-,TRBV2,TGTGCCAGCAGAACTGGACAGGGAAGTCAGCCCCAGCATTTT,CASRTGQGSQPQHF
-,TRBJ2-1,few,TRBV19,TGTGCCAGTAGTACCCTCCGACATGGGAGGTATGGTGAGCAGTTCTTC,CASSTLRHGRYGEQFF
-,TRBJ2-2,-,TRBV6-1,TGTGCCAGCAGTGCCCGGAAACCTCCGAACACCGGGGAGCTGTTTTTT,CASSARKPPNTGELFF
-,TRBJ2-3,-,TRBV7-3,TGTGCCAGCAGCCGCGGAGGGGATACGCAGTATTTT,CASSRGGDTQYF
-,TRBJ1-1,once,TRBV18,TGTGCCAGCTCACCACTTGACAGCCAAACTGAAGCTTTCTTT,CASSPLDSQTEAFF
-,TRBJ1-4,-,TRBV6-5,TGTGCCAGCAGTTACGGGGGTTTTAGGGAAAAACTGTTTTTT,CASSYGGFREKLFF
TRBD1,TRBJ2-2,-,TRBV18,TGTGCCAGCTCACCGGGACAGGGGAGGACCGGGGAGCTGTTTTTT,CASSPGQGRTGELFF
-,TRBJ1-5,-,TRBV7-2,TGTGCCAGCAGCTTTCGGAATCAGCCCCAGCATTTT,CASSFRNQPQHF
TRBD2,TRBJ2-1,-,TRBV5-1,TGCGCCAGCAGCAGTCGGCTAGCGGGGGAATTTGGGCAGTTCTTC,CASSSRLAGEFGQFF
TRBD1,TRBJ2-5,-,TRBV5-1,TGCGCCAGCAGCTGGAAATATCAGGGGGATGACGAGACCCAGTACTTC,CASSWKYQGDDETQYF
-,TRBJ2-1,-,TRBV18,TGTGCCAGCTCACCTTGGGGCTCCTACAATGAGCAGTTCTTC,CASSPWGSYNEQFF
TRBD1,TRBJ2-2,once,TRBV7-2,TGTGCCAGCAGCAACAGGGGGCGCGTCGGCGGGGAGCTGTTTTTT,CASSNRGRVGGELFF
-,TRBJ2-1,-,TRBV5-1,TGCGCCAGCAGCTTGGTGGTCGGTACGTACAATGAGCAGTTCTTC,CASSLVVGTYNEQFF
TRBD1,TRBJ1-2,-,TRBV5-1,TGCGCCAGCGGAATAGGGACCACAGGGGGCTATGGCTACACCTTC,CASGIGTTGGYGYTF
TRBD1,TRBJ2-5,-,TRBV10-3,TGTGCCATCAGTGGGGAGAACAGGGGGCCTGAGACCCAGTACTTC,CAISGENRGPETQYF
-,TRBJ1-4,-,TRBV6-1,TGTGCCAGCAGTGAAACCGGGAATGAAAAACTGTTTTTT,CASSETGNEKLFF
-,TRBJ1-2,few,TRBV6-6,TGTGCCAGCAGTTACTCAAGCCAGTTTCAGAGCTACACCTTC,CASSYSSQFQSYTF
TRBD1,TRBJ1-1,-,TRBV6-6,TGTGCCAGCAGTTACGGACAGGGTTCTGAAGCTTTCTTT,CASSYGQGSEAFF
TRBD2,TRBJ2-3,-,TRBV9,TGTGCCAGCACCGAATCCACCGGACTAGCGGGATTCACAGATACGCAGTATTTT,CASTESTGLAGFTDTQYF
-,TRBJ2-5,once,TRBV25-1,TGTGCCAGCAGTGAATTAAGTAGCGGCGAGTACCAAGAGACCCAGTACTTC,CASSELSSGEYQETQYF
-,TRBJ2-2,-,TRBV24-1,TGTGCCACCAGTGAATCTGGCAGGGGAACCGGGGAGCTGTTTTTT,CATSESGRGTGELFF
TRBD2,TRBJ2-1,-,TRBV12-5,TGTGCTAGTGGTAGAAGCGGGGGGGATGAGCAGTTCTTC,CASGRSGGDEQFF
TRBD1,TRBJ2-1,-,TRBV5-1,TGCGCCAGCAGCTTGAGGGACAGGGGGCTCGATGAGCAGTTCTTC,CASSLRDRGLDEQFF
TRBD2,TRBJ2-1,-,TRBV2,TGTGCCAGCAGGCCATTTCGGACTAGTACCGATGAGCAGTTCTTC,CASRPFRTSTDEQFF
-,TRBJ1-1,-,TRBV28,TGTGCCAGCAGTCGCGACCCTCAAATGAACACTGAAGCTTTCTTT,CASSRDPQMNTEAFF
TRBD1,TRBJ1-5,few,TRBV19,TGTGCCAGTACCCGGACAGGGAACGGCAATCAGCCCCAGCATTTT,CASTRTGNGNQPQHF
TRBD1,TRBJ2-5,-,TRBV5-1,TGCGCCAGCAGCCCCCCGCAGGGGACAGCCCAAGAGACCCAGTACTTC,CASSPPQGTAQETQYF
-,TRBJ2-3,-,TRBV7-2,TGTGCCAGCAGCGAATGGGGCCCCAGCGTTGCAGATACGCAGTATTTT,CASSEWGPSVADTQYF
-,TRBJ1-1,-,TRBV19,TGTGCCAGTAGTACCCTCAACAAAAGGGGGACTGAAGCTTTCTTT,CASSTLNKRGTEAFF
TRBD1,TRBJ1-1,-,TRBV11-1,TGTGCCAGCAGCTTACAGGGGGCAGAGAACACTGAAGCTTTCTTT,CASSLQGAENTEAFF
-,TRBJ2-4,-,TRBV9,TGTGCCAGCAGCGCCGGGGGTTCGGCCAAAAACATTCAGTACTTC,CASSAGGSAKNIQYF
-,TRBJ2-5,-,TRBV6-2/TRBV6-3,TGTGCCAGCAGTCCCCGGACAGTAGCCCAAGAGACCCAGTACTTC,CASSPRTVAQETQYF
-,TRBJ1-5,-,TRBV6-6,TGTGCCAGCACCCAGCCAAACCAGCAGCCCCAGCATTTT,CASTQPNQQPQHF
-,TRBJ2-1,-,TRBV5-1,TGCGCCAGCAGCTTGGGGGGGCCCACTTACAATGAGCAGTTCTTC,CASSLGGPTYNEQFF
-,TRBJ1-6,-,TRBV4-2,TGTGCCAGCAGCCCCCCCCTGCAGGGACTTAATTCACCCCTCCACTTT,CASSPPLQGLNSPLHF